The present T cell receptor beta chain was sequenced within a study of CD39 and CD103 CD8 tumor-infiltrating T cells. Using immunoSEQ multiplex PCR, the repertoire was profiled, and TCRdb retains in-frame clones only, with some absent. The data hold roughly 1,600 clones, with nearly 75% observed a single time. The specimen sequenced was CD39- CD103- CD8+ T cells sorted from the tumor. Subset reported: CD103-CD39- double-negative CD45RA- CD8 T cells. The TCR sequence derives from a human donor with head and neck squamous cell carcinoma.

The CDR3 DNA reads TGCGCCAGCAGCCCCCTTGGAGCGGGGGGTCCCCAAGAGACCCAGTACTTC. Its translation: CASSPLGAGGPQETQYF. The chain links TRBV5-1 to TRBJ2-5; 9 bases are a match to TRBD2. Unmatched junction bases numbered 11, after V lost 4 bases and J lost 1 base. CDR1 and CDR2 (germline): SGHRS, YFSETQ. The CDR3 runs 17 residues.